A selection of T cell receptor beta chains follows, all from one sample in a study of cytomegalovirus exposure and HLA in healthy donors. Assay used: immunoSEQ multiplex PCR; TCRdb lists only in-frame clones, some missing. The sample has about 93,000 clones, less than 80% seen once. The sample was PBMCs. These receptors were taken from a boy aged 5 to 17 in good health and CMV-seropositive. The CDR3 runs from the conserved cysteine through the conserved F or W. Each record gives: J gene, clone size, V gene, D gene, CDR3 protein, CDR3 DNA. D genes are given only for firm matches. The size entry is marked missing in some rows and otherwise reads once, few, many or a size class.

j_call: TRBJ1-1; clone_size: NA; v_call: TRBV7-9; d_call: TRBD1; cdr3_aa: CASSAHPRTGDSEAFF; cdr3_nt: TGTGCCAGCAGCGCCCATCCGAGGACAGGGGATAGTGAAGCTTTCTTT
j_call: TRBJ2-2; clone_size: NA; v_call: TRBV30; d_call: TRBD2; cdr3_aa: CAWSVSPTSRELFF; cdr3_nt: TGTGCCTGGAGTGTGTCCCCGACTAGCCGGGAGCTGTTTTTT
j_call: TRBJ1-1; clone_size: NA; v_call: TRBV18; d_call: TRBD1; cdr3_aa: CASSPRQGLLNTEAFF; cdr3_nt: TGTGCCAGCTCACCACGACAGGGCCTACTGAACACTGAAGCTTTCTTT
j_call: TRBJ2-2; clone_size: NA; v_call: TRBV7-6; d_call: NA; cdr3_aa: CASSLASRGDAGELFF; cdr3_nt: TGTGCCAGCAGCTTAGCGAGCAGGGGGGATGCCGGGGAGCTGTTTTTT
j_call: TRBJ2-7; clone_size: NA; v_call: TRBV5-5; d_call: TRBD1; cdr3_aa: CASSLGRDSSYEQYF; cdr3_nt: TGTGCCAGCAGCTTGGGCCGGGACAGCTCCTACGAGCAGTACTTC
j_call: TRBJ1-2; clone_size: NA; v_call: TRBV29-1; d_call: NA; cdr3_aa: CSVVGGDYGYTF; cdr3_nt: TGCAGCGTTGTCGGCGGAGACTATGGCTACACCTTC
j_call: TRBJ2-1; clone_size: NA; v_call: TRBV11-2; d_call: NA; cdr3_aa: CASSLAASFYEQFF; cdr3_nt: TGTGCCAGCAGCTTAGCGGCTAGTTTTTATGAGCAGTTCTTC
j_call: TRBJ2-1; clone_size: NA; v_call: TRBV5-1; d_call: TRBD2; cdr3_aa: CASSTLAGGPNEQFF; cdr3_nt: TGCGCCAGCAGCACATTAGCGGGAGGGCCCAATGAGCAGTTCTTC
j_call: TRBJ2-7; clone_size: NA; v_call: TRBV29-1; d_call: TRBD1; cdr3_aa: CSVKPGQGSYEQYF; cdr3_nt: TGCAGCGTTAAACCGGGACAGGGATCCTACGAGCAGTACTTC
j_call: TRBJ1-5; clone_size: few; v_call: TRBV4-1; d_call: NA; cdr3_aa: CASSRDTYPVGSQHF; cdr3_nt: TGCGCCAGCAGCCGGGACACATATCCCGTAGGGTCCCAGCATTTT
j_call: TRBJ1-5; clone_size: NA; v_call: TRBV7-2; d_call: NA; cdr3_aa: CASSQGASNQPQHF; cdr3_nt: TGTGCCAGCAGCCAGGGTGCGAGCAATCAGCCCCAGCATTTT
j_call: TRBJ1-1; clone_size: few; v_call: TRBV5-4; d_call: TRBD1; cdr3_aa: CASSSMTGVNTEAFF; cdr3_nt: TGTGCCAGCAGCTCGATGACAGGGGTGAACACTGAAGCTTTCTTT
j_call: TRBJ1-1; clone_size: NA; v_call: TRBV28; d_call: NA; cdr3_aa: CASSLPGTEAFF; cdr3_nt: TGTGCCAGCAGCTTACCCGGGACAGAAGCTTTCTTT
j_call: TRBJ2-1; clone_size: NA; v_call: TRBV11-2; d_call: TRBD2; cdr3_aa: CASNTIFSGREYNEQFF; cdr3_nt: TGTGCCAGCAACACAATTTTTAGCGGGAGGGAATACAATGAGCAGTTCTTC
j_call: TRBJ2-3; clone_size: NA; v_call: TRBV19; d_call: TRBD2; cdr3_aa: CASSTTSGGTDTQYF; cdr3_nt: TGTGCCAGTAGTACCACTAGCGGGGGGACAGATACGCAGTATTTT
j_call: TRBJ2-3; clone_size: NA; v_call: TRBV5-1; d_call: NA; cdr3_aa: CASSFWGRDTQYF; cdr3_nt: TGCGCCAGCAGCTTCTGGGGGCGGGATACGCAGTATTTT
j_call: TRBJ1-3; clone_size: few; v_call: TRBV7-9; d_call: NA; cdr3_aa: CASSFGRAGNTIYF; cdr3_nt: TGTGCCAGCAGCTTTGGGAGAGCTGGAAACACCATATATTTT
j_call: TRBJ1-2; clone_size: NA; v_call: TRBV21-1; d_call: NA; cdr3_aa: CASSKGGPGGYTF; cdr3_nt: TGTGCCAGCAGCAAGGGGGGGCCGGGTGGCTACACCTTC
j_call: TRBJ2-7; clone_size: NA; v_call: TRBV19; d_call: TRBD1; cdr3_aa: CASSPRQGITYEQYF; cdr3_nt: TGTGCCAGTAGTCCCCGACAGGGTATCACCTACGAGCAGTACTTC
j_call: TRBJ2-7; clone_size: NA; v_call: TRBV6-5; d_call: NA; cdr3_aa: CASSRGGKYEQYF; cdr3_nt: TGTGCCAGCAGTCGCGGAGGAAAGTACGAGCAGTACTTC
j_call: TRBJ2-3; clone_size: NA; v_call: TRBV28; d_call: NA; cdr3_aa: CASSFTGFTDTQYF; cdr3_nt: TGTGCCAGCAGTTTTACCGGGTTCACAGATACGCAGTATTTT
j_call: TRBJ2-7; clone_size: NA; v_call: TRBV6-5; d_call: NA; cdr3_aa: CASSFGRSSYEQYF; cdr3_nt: TGTGCCAGCAGCTTTGGGAGGAGCTCCTACGAGCAGTACTTC
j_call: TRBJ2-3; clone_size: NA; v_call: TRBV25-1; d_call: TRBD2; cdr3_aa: CASLPRGLAEFTDTQYF; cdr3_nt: TGTGCCAGCCTACCACGCGGACTAGCCGAGTTCACAGATACGCAGTATTTT
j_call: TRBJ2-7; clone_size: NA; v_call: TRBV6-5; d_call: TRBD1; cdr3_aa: CASSYRSDRGSWEQYF; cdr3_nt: TGTGCCAGCAGTTACCGTTCGGACAGGGGGTCGTGGGAGCAGTACTTC
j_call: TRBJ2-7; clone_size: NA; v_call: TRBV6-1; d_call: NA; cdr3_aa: CASSDHRVRYEQYF; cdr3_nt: TGTGCCAGCAGTGACCACAGGGTACGTTACGAGCAGTACTTC
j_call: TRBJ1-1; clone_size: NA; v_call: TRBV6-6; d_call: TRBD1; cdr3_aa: CASSPDRVTEAFF; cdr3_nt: TGTGCCAGCAGCCCCGACAGGGTGACTGAAGCTTTCTTT
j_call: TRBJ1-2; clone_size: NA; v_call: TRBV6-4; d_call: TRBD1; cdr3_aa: CASSAGTGYGYTF; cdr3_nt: TGTGCCAGCAGCGCCGGGACAGGCTATGGCTACACCTTC
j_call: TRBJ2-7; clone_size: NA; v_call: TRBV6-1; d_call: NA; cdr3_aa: CASRDSSYEQYF; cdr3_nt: TGTGCCAGCAGGGACAGCTCCTACGAGCAGTACTTC
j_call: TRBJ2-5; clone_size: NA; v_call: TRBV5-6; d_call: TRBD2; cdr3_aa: CASRGFGTSGSSETQYF; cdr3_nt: TGTGCCAGCAGGGGGTTCGGGACTAGCGGGAGTAGTGAGACCCAGTACTTC
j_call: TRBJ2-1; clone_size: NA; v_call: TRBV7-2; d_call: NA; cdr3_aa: CASSLGPRDWVYNEQFF; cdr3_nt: TGTGCCAGCAGCTTAGGGCCCCGGGACTGGGTTTACAATGAGCAGTTCTTC
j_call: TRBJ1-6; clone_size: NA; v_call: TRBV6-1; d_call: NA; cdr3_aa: CAGGFRGRQSPLHF; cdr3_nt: TGTGCCGGTGGGTTCAGGGGACGTCAGTCACCCCTCCACTTT
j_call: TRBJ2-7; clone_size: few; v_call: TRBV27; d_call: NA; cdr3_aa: CASSPRALIYEQYF; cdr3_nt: TGTGCCAGCAGTCCCAGGGCCCTCATCTACGAGCAGTACTTC
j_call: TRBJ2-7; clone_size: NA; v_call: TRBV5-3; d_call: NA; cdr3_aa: CARSRDTYEQYF; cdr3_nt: TGTGCCAGAAGCCGGGACACCTACGAGCAGTACTTC
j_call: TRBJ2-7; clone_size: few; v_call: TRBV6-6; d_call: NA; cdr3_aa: CASRGGYEQYF; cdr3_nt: TGTGCCAGCAGGGGGGGTTACGAGCAGTACTTC
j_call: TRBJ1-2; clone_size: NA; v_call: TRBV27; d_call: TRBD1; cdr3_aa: CASSQQGARGYTF; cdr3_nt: TGTGCCAGCAGCCAACAGGGGGCGCGTGGCTACACCTTC